This entry is about one T cell receptor beta chain. It has no known antigen specificity. There are no base qualities to consult, and no much larger clone falls within one base. The library was prepared for alpha chains; this beta chain is a stray read, so its frequency means little. The treatment or condition label for this specimen denotes: live attenuated yellow fever vaccine strain. PBMCs were isolated from peripheral blood using a standard Ficoll-Paque protocol. CD4 and CD8 T-cell fractions were isolated with Dynabeads CD4 and CD8 positive selection kits. TriZol was used to extract RNA from bulk PBMCs, CD4 and CD8 fractions, and dextramer-positive and dextramer-negative fractions. The sample was run on an Illumina NovaSeq 6000. TCR cDNA was synthesized by 5'RACE template switching, through which a universal primer site and unique molecular identifiers were introduced. Priming for cDNA synthesis came from both the TCR alpha and TCR beta constant segments. Library amplification used two PCR steps, and the second PCR step added sample barcodes and sequencing adapters. Libraries were sequenced on Illumina HiSeq 2500 (2x100 bp) or NovaSeq (2x150 bp). On the authors' methods: Reads were demultiplexed and collapsed into UMI consensus sequences with MIGEC, and V(D)J alignment was performed with MiXCR. Vaccine-responding clonotypes were identified with edgeR using replicate PBMC samples, with FDR below 0.01 and a log2 fold change above 5 up to day 15 being required. Each bulk clonotype was labeled CD4 or CD8 based on which sequenced repertoire, CD4 or CD8, contained the clonotype at higher abundance. TCRdb took the public reads, trimmed them with fastp at Q25, ran MiXCR for clone calling and kept in-frame beta chains. Every entry covers one CDR3 protein and lists the most common genes and DNA from its rows. TCRdb, not the original authors, processed these V and J calls. This sample has some 280 distinct CDR3 sequences in its table, and approximately 93% of those were observed once. The ten largest account for 27% of the sample.

CDR1 SGHRS and CDR2 YFSETQ were looked up in the germline V gene. The CDR3 spans 11 residues, from the cysteine through the phenylalanine. Left in the record is the CDR3 DNA by itself, 33 bases read in frame from the first base. V and J are truncated by 0 bases and 7 bases respectively, leaving an intervening sequence of 4 bases. The data are from a study of T cells after yellow fever vaccination (dated by TCRdb to about 2019). Regarding the complete study: The SMART-Seq v4 Ultra Low Input RNA kit was used to prepare libraries from fractions with low cell numbers. Bulk TCR alpha and beta repertoires were sequenced longitudinally to track T-cell clones before and after primary and booster YFV17D yellow fever vaccination. Two healthy male donors, one aged 18 to 29 and one aged 30 to 40 years, made up the cohort. Blood was drawn at multiple timepoints before and after primary and secondary immunization, with bulk PBMC replicates and cell subsets isolated. The paper as a whole reports these results and caveats: Because abundant contaminating clonotypes from the bulk population could be contained in FACS-sorted repertoires, computational filtering was required. Only a couple of donors were included in the study, so the extent to which the findings can be generalized is limited. Most clones expanded after primary vaccination were re-detected after the booster (almost 97% of CD4 and 88% of CD8), suggesting broad memory maintenance. Compared with the primary T-cell response, the secondary T-cell response was weaker but faster, peaking on day 5 rather than day 15. A small fraction of clonotypes appeared in both the CD4 and CD8 compartments, likely as a result of convergent recombination.

The chain is assembled from TRBV5-1 and TRBJ1-2; the D segment cannot be called with confidence. The source was CD8+ T cells sorted from PBMCs, collected 10 days after the yellow fever booster vaccination. The receptor's source is a man aged 18 to 30 who received the YFV17D yellow fever vaccine. The CDR3 sequence is CASSLGFGYTF. The DNA sequence is TGCGCCAGCAGCTTGGGGTTTGGCTACACCTTC.